This T cell receptor beta chain stems from a study of type 1 and type 2 diabetes patients. For the study at large: Donors were type 1 diabetes, type 2 diabetes, or nondiabetic controls.

Standard classification criteria confirmed type 1 or type 2 diabetes in all patients. Other autoimmune diseases and infections within the past four weeks excluded donors. PCR was run on genomic DNA. A primer set of 30 forward and 13 reverse primers amplified the CDR3. Using its own MiXCR run on the multiplex PCR reads, TCRdb lists one record per CDR3 protein. The profile shows around 300,000 distinct CDR3 sequences, approximately 45% of them singletons. Germline V lookup: CDR1 SNHLY, CDR2 FYNNEI. The CDR3 is made up of 15 amino acids. This clonotype was observed a single time. Its antigen remains unknown. At one of its ends the junction is not consistent with the germline gene, which may arise from a read error. Findings and limits, study-wide: Age and gender were not matched between study groups.

The sample taken for sequencing was peripheral blood mononuclear cells (PBMCs). The TCR originated in a man aged 18 to 30 with type 2 diabetes. The J gene is TRBJ2-7, the V gene TRBV2; 9 nucleotides align to TRBD1. CDR3 in DNA: TGTGCCAGCAGGGAAGGAGGACAGGGGTGGTACGAGCAGTACTTC. Translating it yields CASREGGQGWYEQYF.